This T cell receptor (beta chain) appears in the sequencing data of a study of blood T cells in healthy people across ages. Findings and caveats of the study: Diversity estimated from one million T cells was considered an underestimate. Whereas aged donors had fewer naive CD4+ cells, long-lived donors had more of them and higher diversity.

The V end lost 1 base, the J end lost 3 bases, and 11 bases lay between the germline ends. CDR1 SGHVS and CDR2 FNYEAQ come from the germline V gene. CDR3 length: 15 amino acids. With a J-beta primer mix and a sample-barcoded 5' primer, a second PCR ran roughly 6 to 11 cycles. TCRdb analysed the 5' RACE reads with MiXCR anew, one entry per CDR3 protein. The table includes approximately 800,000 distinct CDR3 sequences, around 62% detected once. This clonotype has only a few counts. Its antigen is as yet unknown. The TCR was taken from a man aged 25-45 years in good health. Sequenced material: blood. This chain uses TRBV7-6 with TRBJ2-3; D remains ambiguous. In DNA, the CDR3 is TGTGCCAGCAGCTTAGGGCGGCCCACTACAGATACGCAGTATTTT. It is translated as CASSLGRPTTDTQYF.